The entry below gives a single T cell receptor (beta chain) sequence along with its context. Trimming cost V 9 bases and J 4 bases, with 12 bases left between them. The CDR3 consists of 12 residues. CDR1 and CDR2 from the germline V gene are MNHEY and SVGAGI. These data originate in a study of blood T cell repertoires in COVID-19. Study context: Samples of COVID-19 (acute and convalescent) were obtained from the United States, Italy and Spain. The analysed material was cDNA or gDNA that came from T cells, B-cell-depleted T cells, or PBMCs.

Per the study methods: Nucleated cell number was recorded as an estimate derived from reference gene primer amplification. Assay: immunoSEQ multiplex PCR; the TCRdb copy retains only in-frame clones and omits some. The D gene and trimming were derived from the DNA, and the V and J assignments and clone size from that table. Altogether 130,000 to 150,000 clones are present, roughly 89% being singletons, with the ten largest covering more than 0.8%. The material sequenced was peripheral blood. J is TRBJ1-1 and V is TRBV6-5; D remains unclear. This receptor was identified in a woman aged 45-60 years with acute or convalescent COVID-19. CDR3 DNA sequence: TGTGCCAGTTTAGGAGGTATCACTGAAGCTTTCTTT. Its translation: CASLGGITEAFF.